This T cell receptor beta chain was retrieved from a study of OX40 agonist ivuxolimab in advanced cancers. The assay was immunoSEQ multiplex PCR, and TCRdb's table has in-frame clones only and misses some. Among tens of thousands of clones listed, less than 90% were seen once. As regards this clone: Its antigen remains unidentified.

Study outcomes and limitations: By week 6 at 0.1 to 3.0 mg/kg, blood CD4+ and CD8+ T cells had expanded clonally.

The receptor was derived from an adult with an advanced solid tumor such as melanoma, head and neck, liver or kidney cancer. The sequencing here drew on CD4+ or CD8+ T cells sorted from blood, taken in a trial of the OX40 agonist ivuxolimab.

CDR3 sequence reads: CASSPTGPDTQYF. The CDR3 bases are TGTGCCAGCTCACCGACAGGGCCAGATACGCAGTATTTT. The chain combines TRBV18 with TRBJ2-3; 7 bases are a match to TRBD1. This CDR3 spans 13 amino acids. Germline V lookup: CDR1 KGHSH, CDR2 LQKENI. The J segment lost 4 bases and the V segment lost 3 bases, leaving 1 base of the junction unmatched.